The T cell receptor (beta chain) under discussion was sequenced for a study of CD8 T cells in Susac syndrome. Study as a whole: Each patient with Susac syndrome, at the time of blood draw, was therapy-naive, on corticosteroids, or on intravenous immunoglobulin alone.

Patients with Susac syndrome met diagnostic criteria that were recently defined for definite or probable disease. A quantity of about 0.5 to 1 ug RNA underwent reverse transcription using random hexamers. The immunoSEQ assay covered 54 Vbeta and 13 Jbeta segments for CDR3. Using its own MiXCR run on the immunoSEQ multiplex PCR reads, TCRdb lists one record per CDR3 protein. The table records about 100,000 distinct CDR3 sequences, 95% of them present only once. Trimming took 0 bases from V and 10 from J, leaving 17 bases between them. CDR3 length: 15 residues. Per the germline V gene, CDR1 is SGHRS and CDR2 is YFSETQ.

The receptor's source is a human donor with Susac syndrome. The sequencing sample was made of CD8+ T cells from PBMCs. V and J are TRBV5-1 and TRBJ2-4, with D possibly matching TRBD1 (6 bases). The CDR3 sequence: CASSLEQGPLGIQYF. CDR3 sequence (DNA): TGCGCCAGCAGCTTGGAGCAGGGGCCCCTTGGGATTCAGTACTTC.